These 10 T cell receptor beta chains share one sample of origin, sequenced in a study of circulating CD8 cells and anti-PD-1 response in melanoma. Live CD3+CD8+TCRalphabeta+ cells were sorted into four subsets by PD-1 and/or TIGIT. Using around 16 ng of total RNA, TCR libraries were made with the QIAseq Immune Repertoire TCR panel. TCRdb ran MiXCR on the reads and lists one entry per CDR3 protein. Counted here are 870 or so distinct CDR3 sequences, roughly 5.5% occurring once; the ten biggest clones make up 5% to 8%. The sequences come from CD8+ T cells from PBMCs, collected at baseline or after one month of anti-PD-1 therapy (not recorded which). These receptors originate from a human donor with melanoma.

This clonotype qualifies as medium-sized. The genes are TRBV5-1 and TRBJ2-7; a possible D gene is TRBD1 (6 bases). The V and J ends lost 3 bases and 2 bases respectively, with 6 bases between them. The germline V gene encodes CDR1 SGHRS and CDR2 YFSETQ. The CDR3 is made up of 12 amino acids. The CDR3 spells CASSSGAYEQYF. CDR3 in DNA: TGCGCCAGCAGCTCAGGGGCCTACGAGCAGTACTTC. The entire variable domain, with the rest obtained from reference TRBV5-1 and TRBJ2-7, is as follows: KAGVTQTPRYLIKTRGQQVTLSCSPISGHRSVSWYQQTPGQGLQFLFEYFSETQRNKGNFPGRFSGRQFSNSRSEMNVSTLELGDSALYLCASSSGAYEQYFGPGTRLTVT.

The CDR3 bases are TGTGCCAGCAGCCAAGAATTTGAGACTCAAATCACCGGGGAGCTGTTTTTT. It translates to CASSQEFETQITGELFF. This chain links TRBV14 with TRBJ2-2; D is unclear. The V end was cut by 0 bases, the J end by 4 bases, with 15 bases between. Germline assignment: CDR1 SGHDN and CDR2 FVKESK. This CDR3 region has 17 residues.

This clonotype is large (0.1 to 1%) by share. The rearrangement joins TRBV25-1 to TRBJ1-1; D is undetermined. Trimming took 0 bases from V and 11 from J, leaving 10 bases between them. There are 12 residues in the CDR3. The germline V gene encodes CDR1 MGHDK and CDR2 SYGVNS. The CDR3, as DNA: TGTGCCAGCAGTGAATACTTAGATAAGGCTTTCTTT. Translation: CASSEYLDKAFF.

By share, this clonotype counts as medium-sized (0.01 to 0.1%). The V gene is TRBV28, the J gene TRBJ2-3; a weak D match, TRBD2 (5 bases). Trimming shortened V by 5 bases and J by 4 bases, and 16 bases separated the two germline ends. CDR3 length equals 15 residues. The germline CDR1 and CDR2 sequences are MDHEN and SYDVKM. CDR3 protein: CASSPSGLRADTQYF. In nucleotides, the CDR3 is TGTGCCAGCAGTCCTTCGGGGTTGAGGGCAGATACGCAGTATTTT.

This clonotype is classed as large (0.1 to 1%). J is TRBJ1-1 and V is TRBV19, with D possibly matching TRBD1 (5 bases). The CDR3 extends over 14 amino acids. Germline CDR1 reads LNHDA; CDR2 reads SQIVND (reference sequence). Trimming removed 2 bases at V and 4 bases at J, with 11 bases between. CDR3 residues: CASSISQGGTEAFF. DNA for the CDR3: TGTGCCAGTAGTATAAGTCAGGGCGGCACTGAAGCTTTCTTT.

This clonotype is deemed large (0.1 to 1%). The chain has TRBV29-1 and TRBJ2-3; D unclear. Germline assignment: CDR1 SQVTM and CDR2 ANQGSEA. V lost 3 bases, J lost 4 bases, and 8 bases lay in between. The CDR3 covers 12 residues. The DNA for the CDR3 is TGCAGCGTTGAGGTCCGGCCAGATACGCAGTATTTT. Protein product: CSVEVRPDTQYF.

J is TRBJ2-7 and V is TRBV27, with TRBD2 as a possible D gene (6 bases). CDR3 size: 13 residues. Germline V gene data show CDR1 as MNHEY and CDR2 as SMNVEV (reference sequence). The V end lost 11 bases, the J end lost 4 bases, and 18 bases lay between the germline ends. The CDR3 sequence is CAARLGTGYEQYF. CDR3 nucleotides: TGTGCCGCCCGATTAGGGACTGGATACGAGCAGTACTTC.

This clonotype ranks as large. The chain is built from TRBV6-1 and TRBJ1-6; D is ambiguous. V was pared by 4 bases and J by 10 bases, with 8 bases between. There are 12 residues in the CDR3. Germline V lookup: CDR1 MNHNS, CDR2 SASEGT. DNA for the CDR3: TGTGCCAGCAGTGGAGGGTTCTCACCCCTCCACTTT. It codes for CASSGGFSPLHF.

As regards this clonotype: A read error is possible here, since a much larger clone lies one base away. The chain couples TRBV2 to TRBJ2-1; D is tentatively TRBD1 or TRBD2 (6 bases each). Germline CDR1 is SNHLY and CDR2 is FYNNEI. This CDR3 spans 15 amino acids. Here the CDR3 reads CASRRGGSSGNEQSF. CDR3 DNA: TGTGCCAGCAGGAGAGGGGGGAGTTCAGGCAATGAGCAGTCCTTC. The whole variable domain, remainder taken from reference TRBV2 and TRBJ2-1, is EPEVTQTPSHQVTQMGQEVILRCVPISNHLYFYWYRQILGQKVEFLVSFYNNEISEKSEIFDDQFSVERPDGSNFTLKIRSTKLEDSAMYFCASRRGGSSGNEQSFGPGTRLTVL.

By proportion, this clonotype is large. The gene calls are TRBV25-1 and TRBJ1-3; D is undetermined. Between the trimmed V and J ends, which lost 4 bases and 0 bases, there was a span of 7 bases. This CDR3 contains 14 residues. Germline CDR1 reads MGHDK; CDR2 reads SYGVNS. CDR3 bases: TGTGCCAGCAGTGGTCTCGACTCTGGAAACACCATATATTTT. Its protein is CASSGLDSGNTIYF.